This is a list of T cell receptor beta chains from one sample in a study of post-analysis software for immune sequencing data. MiXCR, applied by TCRdb to the PCR reads, yields one record per CDR3 protein. Here the sample spans about half a million distinct CDR3 sequences, under 40% being singletons. What was sequenced was blood. The receptors here all came from a girl under 18 with multiple sclerosis. CDR3s include the opening cysteine and the closing phenylalanine or tryptophan. The order of the fields is clone size, V gene, CDR3 length, J gene, D gene, CDR3 protein, CDR3 DNA. The D gene is left open where the match is weak. Rows give clone size only sometimes, using once, few, many, or a class for an expanded clone.

size: NA; V: TRBV5-1; length: 14; J: TRBJ2-6; D: NA; CDR3: CVSRSVSGANVLTF; DNA: TGCGTCAGCAGGAGCGTCTCTGGGGCCAACGTCCTGACTTTC
size: few; V: TRBV7-9; length: 15; J: TRBJ2-3; D: TRBD1; CDR3: CASSRRDRSTDTQYF; DNA: TGTGCCAGCAGTCGCCGGGACAGAAGCACAGATACGCAGTATTTT
size: many; V: TRBV29-1; length: 13; J: TRBJ2-5; D: TRBD1; CDR3: CSVRGQGQETQYF; DNA: TGCAGCGTTAGAGGACAGGGGCAAGAGACCCAGTACTTC
size: NA; V: TRBV7-3; length: 13; J: TRBJ2-7; D: NA; CDR3: CASSSVRDQEQYF; DNA: TGTGCCAGCAGCTCCGTAAGGGACCAGGAGCAGTACTTC
size: NA; V: TRBV7-6; length: 16; J: TRBJ2-3; D: NA; CDR3: CASSLDPASSTDTQYF; DNA: TGTGCCAGCAGCTTAGACCCGGCCTCTAGCACAGATACGCAGTATTTT
size: NA; V: TRBV12-3/TRBV12-4; length: 16; J: TRBJ2-7; D: NA; CDR3: CASSLSADRGSYEQYF; DNA: TGTGCCAGCTCCTTGTCTGCGGATAGGGGCAGTTACGAGCAGTACTTC
size: few; V: TRBV6-2/TRBV6-3; length: 17; J: TRBJ2-7; D: NA; CDR3: CASSYSYLGGFRYEQYF; DNA: TGTGCCAGCAGTTACTCCTATCTGGGGGGATTTAGATACGAGCAGTACTTC
size: NA; V: TRBV29-1; length: 13; J: TRBJ2-1; D: TRBD2; CDR3: CSAVAGGPNEQFF; DNA: TGCAGCGCCGTAGCGGGAGGGCCCAATGAGCAGTTCTTC
size: few; V: TRBV28; length: 15; J: TRBJ2-5; D: TRBD1; CDR3: CASSFPGQGTETQYF; DNA: TGTGCCAGCAGTTTCCCGGGACAGGGGACGGAGACCCAGTACTTC
size: few; V: TRBV10-3; length: 15; J: TRBJ1-4; D: TRBD1; CDR3: CAISDPGQEGEKLFF; DNA: TGTGCCATCAGTGACCCGGGACAGGAGGGGGAAAAACTGTTTTTT
size: many; V: TRBV4-1; length: 14; J: TRBJ2-7; D: NA; CDR3: CASSQVDRPYEQYF; DNA: TGCGCCAGCAGCCAAGTGGACAGACCCTACGAGCAGTACTTC
size: NA; V: TRBV7-9; length: 12; J: TRBJ2-1; D: TRBD2; CDR3: CAGSGAYNEQFF; DNA: TGTGCCGGTAGCGGGGCCTACAATGAGCAGTTCTTC
size: once; V: TRBV20-1; length: 14; J: TRBJ2-5; D: TRBD2; CDR3: CSASVAGFQETQYF; DNA: TGCAGTGCTAGCGTAGCGGGGTTCCAAGAGACCCAGTACTTC
size: NA; V: TRBV5-4; length: 15; J: TRBJ2-5; D: NA; CDR3: CASSSWGDTQETQYF; DNA: TGTGCCAGCAGCTCCTGGGGGGACACCCAAGAGACCCAGTACTTC
size: NA; V: TRBV7-6; length: 15; J: TRBJ2-5; D: TRBD2; CDR3: CARSLAGREAETQYF; DNA: TGTGCCCGCAGCTTAGCGGGGCGAGAAGCGGAGACCCAGTACTTC
size: NA; V: TRBV20-1; length: 15; J: TRBJ2-5; D: TRBD1; CDR3: CSARGGTGGGETQYF; DNA: TGCAGTGCTAGAGGGGGGACAGGGGGAGGAGAGACCCAGTACTTC
size: NA; V: TRBV20-1; length: 16; J: TRBJ2-5; D: NA; CDR3: CSADRVGGLYQETQYF; DNA: TGCAGTGCGGATAGGGTCGGCGGTCTGTACCAAGAGACCCAGTACTTC
size: once; V: TRBV29-1; length: 14; J: TRBJ1-2; D: NA; CDR3: CSADRGKTNYGYTF; DNA: TGCAGCGCTGATCGGGGAAAAACTAACTATGGCTACACCTTC
size: few; V: TRBV20-1; length: 13; J: TRBJ2-5; D: TRBD2; CDR3: CSAPGTNQETQYF; DNA: TGCAGTGCCCCCGGGACTAACCAAGAGACCCAGTACTTC
size: NA; V: TRBV7-2; length: 15; J: TRBJ1-1; D: NA; CDR3: CASSLSTGSWTEAFF; DNA: TGTGCCAGCAGCTTATCAACAGGGTCGTGGACTGAAGCTTTCTTT
size: few; V: TRBV9; length: 15; J: TRBJ1-2; D: NA; CDR3: CASSVAPDRNYGYTF; DNA: TGTGCCAGCAGCGTAGCCCCAGACAGAAACTATGGCTACACCTTC
size: NA; V: TRBV7-9; length: 14; J: TRBJ2-7; D: NA; CDR3: CASSFAGKSYEQYF; DNA: TGTGCCAGCAGCTTTGCCGGCAAGTCGTACGAGCAGTACTTC
size: few; V: TRBV5-5; length: 17; J: TRBJ2-1; D: TRBD1; CDR3: CASQAPLRGQKYNEQFF; DNA: TGTGCCAGCCAAGCCCCCCTTCGGGGACAGAAATACAATGAGCAGTTCTTC
size: many; V: TRBV6-5; length: 12; J: TRBJ2-5; D: TRBD1; CDR3: CASSGDRETQYF; DNA: TGTGCCAGCAGTGGGGACAGAGAGACCCAGTACTTC
size: NA; V: TRBV18; length: 12; J: TRBJ2-3; D: NA; CDR3: CASLPPSDTQYF; DNA: TGTGCCAGCTTACCACCATCAGATACGCAGTATTTT
size: NA; V: TRBV5-1; length: 15; J: TRBJ2-5; D: NA; CDR3: CASSLEGGADETQYF; DNA: TGCGCCAGCAGCTTGGAGGGGGGGGCCGACGAGACCCAGTACTTC
size: NA; V: TRBV28; length: 11; J: TRBJ2-1; D: NA; CDR3: CASSRMNEQFF; DNA: TGTGCCAGCAGTCGGATGAATGAGCAGTTCTTC
size: NA; V: TRBV29-1; length: 15; J: TRBJ2-2; D: TRBD1; CDR3: CSATKDRTNTGELFF; DNA: TGCAGCGCTACTAAGGACAGGACGAACACCGGGGAGCTGTTTTTT
size: NA; V: TRBV18; length: 15; J: TRBJ1-4; D: TRBD1; CDR3: CASSPTGTGNEKLFF; DNA: TGTGCCAGCTCACCCACCGGGACAGGGAATGAAAAACTGTTTTTT
size: few; V: TRBV20-1; length: 14; J: TRBJ1-2; D: NA; CDR3: CSAMSMGSHYGYTF; DNA: TGCAGTGCGATGTCGATGGGTTCCCACTATGGCTACACCTTC
size: NA; V: TRBV20-1; length: 14; J: TRBJ2-3; D: NA; CDR3: CSARDAGSTDTQYF; DNA: TGCAGTGCTAGAGATGCAGGGTCCACAGATACGCAGTATTTT
size: NA; V: TRBV12-5; length: 16; J: TRBJ2-3; D: NA; CDR3: CASGLVLPTRPDTQYF; DNA: TGTGCTAGTGGTTTGGTACTCCCTACACGGCCCGATACGCAGTATTTT
size: many; V: TRBV4-2; length: 15; J: TRBJ2-3; D: NA; CDR3: CASSPVHSGTDTQYF; DNA: TGTGCCAGCAGCCCAGTCCATTCTGGCACAGATACGCAGTATTTT
size: NA; V: TRBV6-1; length: 13; J: TRBJ2-7; D: NA; CDR3: CAGGDDAAYEQYF; DNA: TGTGCCGGCGGGGACGACGCCGCCTACGAGCAGTACTTC
size: NA; V: TRBV5-6; length: 15; J: TRBJ1-2; D: NA; CDR3: CASSRRDTYNYGYTF; DNA: TGTGCCAGCAGCCGCCGGGACACCTATAACTATGGCTACACCTTC
size: few; V: TRBV6-5; length: 13; J: TRBJ2-7; D: NA; CDR3: CASSYSGDYEQYF; DNA: TGTGCCAGCAGTTACTCTGGAGACTACGAGCAGTACTTC
size: NA; V: TRBV4-2; length: 18; J: TRBJ1-2; D: TRBD1; CDR3: CASSPTHWTGGAAYGYTF; DNA: TGTGCCAGCAGCCCCACACACTGGACAGGGGGCGCAGCCTATGGCTACACCTTC
size: NA; V: TRBV15; length: 15; J: TRBJ1-2; D: NA; CDR3: CATSRGLDGLYGYTF; DNA: TGTGCCACCAGCAGAGGTCTGGACGGCCTCTATGGCTACACCTTC
size: few; V: TRBV20-1; length: 16; J: TRBJ2-3; D: NA; CDR3: CSARDPLADSTDTQYF; DNA: TGCAGTGCTAGAGATCCGTTAGCGGACAGCACAGATACGCAGTATTTT
size: few; V: TRBV6-2/TRBV6-3; length: 18; J: TRBJ2-7; D: NA; CDR3: CASSYEYEIGGNVYEQYF; DNA: TGTGCCAGCAGTTACGAGTATGAGATTGGGGGGAACGTTTACGAGCAGTACTTC
size: NA; V: TRBV13; length: 15; J: TRBJ2-5; D: TRBD1; CDR3: CASSGGDRSQETQYF; DNA: TGTGCCAGCAGCGGTGGGGACAGGAGCCAAGAGACCCAGTACTTC
size: NA; V: TRBV12-3/TRBV12-4; length: 12; J: TRBJ2-7; D: NA; CDR3: CASSLRAYEQYF; DNA: TGTGCCAGCAGTTTGAGGGCATACGAGCAGTACTTC
size: few; V: TRBV29-1; length: 12; J: TRBJ1-2; D: TRBD1; CDR3: CSVRQGSYGYTF; DNA: TGCAGCGTCAGACAGGGGTCCTATGGCTACACCTTC
size: once; V: TRBV29-1; length: 12; J: TRBJ1-1; D: NA; CDR3: CSVVMGGTEAFF; DNA: TGCAGCGTTGTGATGGGGGGCACTGAAGCTTTCTTT
size: few; V: TRBV20-1; length: 16; J: TRBJ2-1; D: TRBD2; CDR3: CSAGGASGGPENEQFF; DNA: TGCAGTGCTGGGGGTGCTAGCGGGGGCCCCGAAAATGAGCAGTTCTTC
size: NA; V: TRBV27; length: 18; J: TRBJ2-6; D: NA; CDR3: CASSLLGGPTSGANILTF; DNA: TGTGCCAGCAGTTTACTGGGGGGGCCCACCTCTGGGGCCAACATCCTGACTTTC
size: few; V: TRBV5-1; length: 13; J: TRBJ2-5; D: NA; CDR3: CASSLEIQETQYF; DNA: TGCGCCAGCAGCTTGGAGATTCAAGAGACCCAGTACTTC